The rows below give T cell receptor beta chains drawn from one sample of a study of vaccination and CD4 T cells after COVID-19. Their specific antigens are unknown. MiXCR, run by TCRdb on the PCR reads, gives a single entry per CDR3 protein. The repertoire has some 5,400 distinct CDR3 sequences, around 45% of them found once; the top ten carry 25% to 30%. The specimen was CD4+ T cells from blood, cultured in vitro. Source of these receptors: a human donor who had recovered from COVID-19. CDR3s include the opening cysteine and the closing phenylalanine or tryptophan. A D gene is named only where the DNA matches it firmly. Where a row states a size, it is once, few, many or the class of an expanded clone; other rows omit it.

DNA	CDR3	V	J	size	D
TGTGCCAGTACTGCTTACGTGGGGTATGGGGAAGCTTTCTTT	CASTAYVGYGEAFF	TRBV11-2	TRBJ1-1	NA	NA
TGTGCCAGCAGCCTAGAGGTAGGGGGTGAGGACGAGCAGTACTTC	CASSLEVGGEDEQYF	TRBV11-3	TRBJ2-7	NA	NA
TGTGCCAGCAGCCAAAAGGAGACCCAGTACTTC	CASSQKETQYF	TRBV4-2	TRBJ2-5	once	NA
TGTGCCACCAGTGATTTATCTCCTCGGGAAGGGGACTCCTACAATGAGCAGTTCTTC	CATSDLSPREGDSYNEQFF	TRBV24-1	TRBJ2-1	NA	NA
TGTGCCAGCAGCTTACAGGGAGGGTCCTACAATGAGCAGTTCTTC	CASSLQGGSYNEQFF	TRBV7-3	TRBJ2-1	few	TRBD2
TGTGCCAGCAGCCTCTCGGGGGGAGGTACTGAAGCTTTCTTT	CASSLSGGGTEAFF	TRBV7-9	TRBJ1-1	NA	NA
TGTGCCAGCAGCTTAGGTACGCGGACAACAGGGGGCTCCTACGAGCAGTACTTC	CASSLGTRTTGGSYEQYF	TRBV7-9	TRBJ2-7	NA	TRBD1
TGCAGTGGTTCTAGGTCACCCTGGGAGACCCAGTACTTC	CSGSRSPWETQYF	TRBV20-1	TRBJ2-5	few	NA
TGCAGTGCACTGGGGGCCCTCACAGATACGCAGTATTTT	CSALGALTDTQYF	TRBV20-1	TRBJ2-3	few	NA
TGTGCCAGCAGTTTACCAGGGGGAGAGACCCAGTACTTC	CASSLPGGETQYF	TRBV6-5	TRBJ2-5	NA	TRBD1
TGTGCCAGCAGATTAGACAGGGCGAATCTCTACGAGCAGTACTTC	CASRLDRANLYEQYF	TRBV12-3/TRBV12-4	TRBJ2-7	NA	TRBD1
TGCGCCAGCAGCTGGAGTCTGGGAGGTGACACTGAAGCTTTCTTT	CASSWSLGGDTEAFF	TRBV5-1	TRBJ1-1	NA	NA
TGTGCCAGCAGTTCGACTAGCGGGAGTGAGACCCAGTACTTC	CASSSTSGSETQYF	TRBV12-3/TRBV12-4	TRBJ2-5	NA	TRBD2
TGTGCCAGCAGTAAGGACAGGGGGCTAGGGTATGGCTACACCTTC	CASSKDRGLGYGYTF	TRBV27	TRBJ1-2	few	TRBD1
TGTGCCAGCAGCCCAACCGCGGGGGGCTGGAACATTCAGTACTTC	CASSPTAGGWNIQYF	TRBV7-9	TRBJ2-4	NA	TRBD2
TGTGCTAGTGCCACGGACTTCCCCTATGGCTACACCTTC	CASATDFPYGYTF	TRBV12-5	TRBJ1-2	NA	NA
TGTGCCAGCAGTTACCTTCTCGGCGAGCAGTACTTC	CASSYLLGEQYF	TRBV6-5	TRBJ2-7	few	NA
TGCAGTGCTAGAGACCGGACAGACTATGGCTACACCTTC	CSARDRTDYGYTF	TRBV20-1	TRBJ1-2	few	NA
TGTGCCAGCAGCTTAGCAGGGACAGGGGGCCTAAATAGGGGTGGCTACACCTTC	CASSLAGTGGLNRGGYTF	TRBV7-2	TRBJ1-2	few	TRBD1
TGTGCCAGCAGCTCCCTGAGCGGGAGGGCGCGCGAGCAGTACTTC	CASSSLSGRAREQYF	TRBV7-3	TRBJ2-7	NA	TRBD2
TGTGCCAGCAGCAGACCGGAACACTATGGCTACACCTTC	CASSRPEHYGYTF	TRBV7-2	TRBJ1-2	NA	NA
TGTGCCAGCAGCTTATTGGGTACACGGGGGACTGAAGCTTTCTTT	CASSLLGTRGTEAFF	TRBV7-2	TRBJ1-1	NA	NA
TGTGCCAGCAGCCCTTTACCAGCAGGGCTGTCCGGCTACACCTTC	CASSPLPAGLSGYTF	TRBV5-6	TRBJ1-2	NA	NA
TGCAGTGCTACATCGGGCTCCTATAATTCACCCCTCCACTTT	CSATSGSYNSPLHF	TRBV20-1	TRBJ1-6	few	NA
TGTGCCTCCCGAGGAAGGGGATGGGACACTGAAGCTTTCTTT	CASRGRGWDTEAFF	TRBV30	TRBJ1-1	NA	NA
TGTGCCAGCTCACCAGGTCAAGCGGGGAGATTAAAAGAGACCCAGTACTTC	CASSPGQAGRLKETQYF	TRBV18	TRBJ2-5	few	TRBD2
TGTGCCAGCAGTTATGGTCCGGGACACGAGACCTACGAGCAGTACTTC	CASSYGPGHETYEQYF	TRBV6-2/TRBV6-3	TRBJ2-7	NA	NA
TGTGCCAGCAGCCCTGGAGATCTCTATGGCTACACCTTC	CASSPGDLYGYTF	TRBV7-9	TRBJ1-2	NA	NA
TGTGCCAGCAGTTCGGGACAGGGGGGCGATGAGCAGTTCTTC	CASSSGQGGDEQFF	TRBV27	TRBJ2-1	NA	TRBD1
TGTGCCAGCGGCCGGGACAGGGCCAGACACGAGCAGTACTTC	CASGRDRARHEQYF	TRBV2	TRBJ2-7	few	TRBD1
TGTGCCAGCAGCTTAGAGGTTGGGACAGAACCACATAACATTGTAATGGGAGATACGCAGTATTTT	CASSLEVGTEPHNIVMGDTQYF	TRBV11-3	TRBJ2-3	NA	TRBD1
TGTGCCAGCAGTCTAGGGGTGGCAGGGAACACTGAAGCTTTCTTT	CASSLGVAGNTEAFF	TRBV28	TRBJ1-1	NA	NA
TGTGCCAGCAGCGACAGGGGGGACTATGGCTACACCTTC	CASSDRGDYGYTF	TRBV6-1	TRBJ1-2	NA	TRBD1
TGTGCCAGCAGTGACTTCGGCCAGGCAACCTACGAGCAGTACTTC	CASSDFGQATYEQYF	TRBV2	TRBJ2-7	NA	NA
TGTGCCAGCAGCTGGGGAGGGGGGCGACGCTCTGGAAACACCATATATTTT	CASSWGGGRRSGNTIYF	TRBV7-6	TRBJ1-3	NA	NA
TGTGCCAGCGGCCTCGGGGGGGCCACAGATACGCAGTATTTT	CASGLGGATDTQYF	TRBV6-4	TRBJ2-3	NA	TRBD2
TGTGCCAGCAGCCCCCGGGCCTTTGAAGGGGCAACCTACGAGCAGTACTTC	CASSPRAFEGATYEQYF	TRBV6-1	TRBJ2-7	medium-sized	NA
TGTGCCAGTAGTATGGATAGCAATCAGCCCCAGCATTTT	CASSMDSNQPQHF	TRBV19	TRBJ1-5	NA	NA
TGTGCCAGCAGTGAGGACAGGAGCACTGAAGCTTTCTTT	CASSEDRSTEAFF	TRBV25-1	TRBJ1-1	NA	TRBD1
TGTGCCACCACCGGGACAGGGGAGACCCAGTACTTC	CATTGTGETQYF	TRBV2	TRBJ2-5	NA	TRBD1
TGTGCCAGCAGATCCGGGACTAGCGGCACAGATACGCAGTATTTT	CASRSGTSGTDTQYF	TRBV6-2/TRBV6-3	TRBJ2-3	NA	TRBD2
TGTGCCAGCAGCTCGGCTCGGGACAGTAATGAAAAACTGTTTTTT	CASSSARDSNEKLFF	TRBV12-3/TRBV12-4	TRBJ1-4	NA	TRBD1
TGTGCCAGCTCAAGGCCGGGACAGGGGGCTACCGGGGAGCTGTTTTTT	CASSRPGQGATGELFF	TRBV18	TRBJ2-2	NA	TRBD1
TGTGCCAGCAGTCCCGGACAGGGTTTGGCCCAGTACTTC	CASSPGQGLAQYF	TRBV27	TRBJ2-5	NA	TRBD1
TGCGCCAGCAGCCCAGACAGGACTGGCGCTTTCTTT	CASSPDRTGAFF	TRBV5-1	TRBJ1-1	few	NA
TGTGCCAGCAGCAGACTAGTTGAGCAGTTCTTC	CASSRLVEQFF	TRBV6-2/TRBV6-3	TRBJ2-1	medium-sized	NA
TGCAGTGCGCCGGACCGCCTGGGGACCCAGTACTTC	CSAPDRLGTQYF	TRBV20-1	TRBJ2-5	NA	NA
TGCAGTGCTTCCGCCAATACAGTGACCTCTGGAAACACCATATATTTT	CSASANTVTSGNTIYF	TRBV20-1	TRBJ1-3	NA	NA
TGTGCCACCAGTGATATACGTAATGATGAGCAGTTCTTC	CATSDIRNDEQFF	TRBV24-1	TRBJ2-1	NA	NA
TGCAGTGTTAGCGGGACAGACGAGCAGTACTTC	CSVSGTDEQYF	TRBV20-1	TRBJ2-7	NA	NA
TGTGCCAGCAGCTTACTAGGGTCTTTCAGTGAAAAACTGTTTTTT	CASSLLGSFSEKLFF	TRBV7-2	TRBJ1-4	NA	NA
TGTGCCAGCAGCTTAGCGGCTAGCCACGGGGAGCTGTTTTTT	CASSLAASHGELFF	TRBV7-2	TRBJ2-2	NA	NA
TGTGCCAGCAGCGTAGGGGTATCGGGGAATTCACCCCTCCACTTT	CASSVGVSGNSPLHF	TRBV9	TRBJ1-6	NA	NA
TGTGCCAGCACACTCACTAGGGCAGGGGGCCAGCCCCAGCATTTT	CASTLTRAGGQPQHF	TRBV2	TRBJ1-5	few	TRBD1
TGTGCCAGCAGCGCTACCGACAGGGAGTACACCATATATTTT	CASSATDREYTIYF	TRBV7-3	TRBJ1-3	few	TRBD1
TGCGCCAGCAGCTTGGATCCCGGAGGCAAAAACATTCAGTACTTC	CASSLDPGGKNIQYF	TRBV5-1	TRBJ2-4	NA	NA
TGTGCCAGCAGCCAAGAATTCTCGGGGACCTACGAGCAGTACTTC	CASSQEFSGTYEQYF	TRBV4-2	TRBJ2-7	few	NA
TGTGCCAGCAGCCCGGACGGGGGGACTAGGAGCTCCTACGAGCAGTACTTC	CASSPDGGTRSSYEQYF	TRBV5-4	TRBJ2-7	NA	TRBD2
TGTGCCAGCAGTGTTAGCGGGAGTGGCGCAGATACGCAGTATTTT	CASSVSGSGADTQYF	TRBV12-3/TRBV12-4	TRBJ2-3	NA	TRBD2